In its sample, the clone carrying this T cell receptor (beta chain) was seen a few times. Antigen: not known. CDR3 length: 14 amino acids. CDR1 is SGHDT and CDR2 is YYEEEE in the germline V gene. V lost 4 bases and J lost 11, with 21 bases in between. Use of 60 Vbeta and 13 Jbeta primers characterized the PCR. The table came from immunoSEQ multiplex PCR; TCRdb's copy has only in-frame clones and leaves some out. This sample has more than 200,000 clones, with roughly 80% found just once. The data were taken from a study of cytomegalovirus exposure and HLA in healthy donors. Study findings and constraints: V- and J-gene trimming of TCR beta was linked (in a later analysis) to a missense DCLRE1C variant. More than 150 TCR beta chains were listed as cytomegalovirus-associated. It was taken for granted in presence/absence analyses that sequencing depth across donors was roughly uniform. Upon later analysis, HLA-associated TCR beta chains proved more clonally expanded than other, equally common chains.

This clonotype was obtained from a man between 35 and 55 years old in good health and CMV-seronegative. Sequencing used PBMCs. The J gene is TRBJ1-1, the V gene TRBV5-6; possibly TRBD1 for D (6 bases). The CDR3 DNA reads TGTGCCAGCAGCCGAGCGACAGGCAGCATGGGGGCTTTCTTT. Protein sequence: CASSRATGSMGAFF. Based on the CDR3 plus reference TRBV5-6 and TRBJ1-1, the full variable domain is DAGVTQSPTHLIKTRGQQVTLRCSPKSGHDTVSWYQQALGQGPQFIFQYYEEEERQRGNFPDRFSGHQFPNYSSELNVNALLLGDSALYLCASSRATGSMGAFFGQGTRLTVV.